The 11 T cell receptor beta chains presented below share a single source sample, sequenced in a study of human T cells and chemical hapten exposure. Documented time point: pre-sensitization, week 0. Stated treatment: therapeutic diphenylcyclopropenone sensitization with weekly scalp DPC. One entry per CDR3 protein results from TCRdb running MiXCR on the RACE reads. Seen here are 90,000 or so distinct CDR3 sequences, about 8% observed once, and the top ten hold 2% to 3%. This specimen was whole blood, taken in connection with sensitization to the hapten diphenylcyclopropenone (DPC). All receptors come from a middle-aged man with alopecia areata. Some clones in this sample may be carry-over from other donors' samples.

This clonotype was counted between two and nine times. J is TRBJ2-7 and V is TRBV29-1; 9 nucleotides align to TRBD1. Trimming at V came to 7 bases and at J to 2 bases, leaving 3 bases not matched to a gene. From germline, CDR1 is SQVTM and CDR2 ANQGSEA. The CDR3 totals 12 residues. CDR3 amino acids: CSAWTGAYEQYF. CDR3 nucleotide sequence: TGCAGCGCATGGACAGGGGCCTACGAGCAGTACTTC.

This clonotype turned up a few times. CDR3 sequence: CASSQEISGPQETQYF. The CDR3 DNA is TGTGCCAGCAGCCAAGAGATCAGCGGCCCACAAGAGACCCAGTACTTC. The V call is TRBV14, the J call TRBJ2-5, with D maybe TRBD2 (5 bases). Per germline, CDR1 SGHDN and CDR2 FVKESK. The CDR3 is 16 amino acids. Trimming removed 0 bases at V and 2 bases at J, with 13 bases between.

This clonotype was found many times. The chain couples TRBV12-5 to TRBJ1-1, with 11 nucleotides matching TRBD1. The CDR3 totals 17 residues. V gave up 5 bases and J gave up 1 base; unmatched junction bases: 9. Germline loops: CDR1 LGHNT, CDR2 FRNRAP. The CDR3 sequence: CASGRTTGTGGNTEAFF. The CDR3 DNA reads TGTGCTAGTGGTCGAACCACTGGGACAGGGGGGAACACTGAAGCTTTCTTT. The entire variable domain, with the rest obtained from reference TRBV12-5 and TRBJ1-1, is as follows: DARVTQTPRHKVTEMGQEVTMRCQPILGHNTVFWYRQTMMQGLELLAYFRNRAPLDDSGMPKDRFSAEMPDATLATLKIQPSEPRDSAVYFCASGRTTGTGGNTEAFFGQGTRLTVV.

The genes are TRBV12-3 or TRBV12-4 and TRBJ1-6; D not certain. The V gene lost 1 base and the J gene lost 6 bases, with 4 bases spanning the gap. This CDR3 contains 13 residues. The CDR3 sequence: CASSLGGNSPLHF. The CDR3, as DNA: TGTGCCAGCAGTTTAGGGGGTAATTCACCCCTCCACTTT.

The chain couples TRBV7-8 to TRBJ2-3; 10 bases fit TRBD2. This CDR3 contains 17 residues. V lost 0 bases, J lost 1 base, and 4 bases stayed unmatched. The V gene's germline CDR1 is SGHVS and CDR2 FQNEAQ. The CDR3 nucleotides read TGTGCCAGCAGCTTAGCGCTAGGGACTAGCGGCACAGATACGCAGTATTTT. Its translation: CASSLALGTSGTDTQYF.

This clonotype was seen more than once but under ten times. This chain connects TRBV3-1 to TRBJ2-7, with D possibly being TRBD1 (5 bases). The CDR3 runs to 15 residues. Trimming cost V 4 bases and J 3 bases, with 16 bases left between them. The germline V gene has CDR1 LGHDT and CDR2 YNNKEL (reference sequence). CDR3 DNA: TGTGCCAGCAGCCGGGAAGGGGCTAGTATCTACGAGCAGTACTTC. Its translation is CASSREGASIYEQYF.

The CDR3 bases are TGCAGCGTTTCGAGCGGGAGGGTGCTCTCCGGGGAGCTGTTTTTT. Protein sequence: CSVSSGRVLSGELFF. The V call is TRBV29-1, the J call TRBJ2-2; TRBD2 matches at 10 bases. The CDR3 sequence is 15 residues long. Germline V gene lookup returns CDR1 SQVTM and CDR2 ANQGSEA. V was pared by 5 bases and J by 6 bases, with 9 bases of the junction left unmatched.

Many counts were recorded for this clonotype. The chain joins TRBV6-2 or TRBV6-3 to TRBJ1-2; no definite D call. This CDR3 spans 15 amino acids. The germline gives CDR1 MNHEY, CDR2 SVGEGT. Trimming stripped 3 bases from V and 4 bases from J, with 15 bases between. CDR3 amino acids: CASSYRPQRIYGYTF. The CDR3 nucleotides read TGTGCCAGCAGTTATCGCCCCCAACGAATCTATGGCTACACCTTC.

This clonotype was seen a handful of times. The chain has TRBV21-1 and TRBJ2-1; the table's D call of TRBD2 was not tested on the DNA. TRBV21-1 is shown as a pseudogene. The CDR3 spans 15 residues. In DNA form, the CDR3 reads TGTGCCAGCAGCAACAAAGGCGCAGCGGGCGATGAGCAGTTCTTC. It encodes CASSNKGAAGDEQFF.

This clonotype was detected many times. DNA of the CDR3: TGCGCCAGCAGCTTGGTTCCAGGTTCGAACACTGAAGCTTTCTTT. Amino acids: CASSLVPGSNTEAFF. The J gene is TRBJ1-1, the V gene TRBV5-1; D remains unclear. V was clipped by 0 bases and J by 1 base, with 10 bases between them. Germline CDR1 is SGHRS and CDR2 is YFSETQ. CDR3 length: 15 residues.

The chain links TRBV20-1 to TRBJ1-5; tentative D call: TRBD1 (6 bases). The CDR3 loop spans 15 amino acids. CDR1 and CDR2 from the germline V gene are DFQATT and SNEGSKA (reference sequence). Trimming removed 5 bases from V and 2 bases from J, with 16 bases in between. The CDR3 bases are TGCAGTGCTCCGATACAGGGAGGGGGCAATCAGCCCCAGCATTTT. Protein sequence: CSAPIQGGGNQPQHF.